This TCR beta chain was identified in a study of T cells in narcolepsy. Study overall: Healthy controls were enrolled alongside patients with narcolepsy type 1 or type 2.

Repertoires were generated with immunoSEQ multiplex PCR, while TCRdb's copy carries only in-frame clones and drops some. This sample has fewer than 15,000 clones, with about 88% found just once. The sequence came from a human donor with narcolepsy. Sample: CD45RA- memory CD4+ T cells from PBMCs.

In nucleotides, the CDR3 is TGTGCCAGCAGTTATCGCGGGAGCCCCCCGTGGAATGAGCAGTTCTTC. Translated: CASSYRGSPPWNEQFF. V usage is TRBV6-5 and J usage is TRBJ2-1, with TRBD2 matching over 7 bases. V gave up 3 bases and J gave up 7 bases; unmatched junction bases: 12. Germline lookup yields CDR1 MNHEY and CDR2 SVGAGI. This CDR3 is built from 16 residues.